Listed below are T cell receptor beta chains from one sample, sequenced in a study of molecular identifiers for immune sequencing clone quantification. TCRdb independently ran MiXCR on the PCR reads; one entry per CDR3 protein. The sample gives some 590,000 distinct CDR3 sequences, about 25% of which show up once; around 0.78% is in the top ten. Source material: naive CD8+ T cells from blood, with Jurkat cell RNA spiked in. These receptors originate from a human donor in good health. Some libraries in this study had Jurkat cell RNA spiked in. CDR3s include the opening cysteine and the closing phenylalanine or tryptophan. A D gene is named only where the DNA matches it firmly. Rows give clone size only sometimes, using once, few, many, or a class for an expanded clone.

>.|TRBV2|.|TRBJ2-2
CASGGAPGELFF
TGTGCCAGCGGGGGAGCCCCCGGGGAGCTGTTTTTT
>.|TRBV18|.|TRBJ2-7
CASSPYRNNYEQYF
TGTGCCAGCTCACCATACAGGAACAACTACGAGCAGTACTTC
>.|TRBV7-9|.|TRBJ2-2
CASSLADENTGELFF
TGTGCCAGCAGCTTAGCAGACGAGAACACCGGGGAGCTGTTTTTT
>.|TRBV12-3/TRBV12-4|.|TRBJ2-5
CASTGTFVGQETQYF
TGTGCCAGCACTGGGACATTTGTTGGCCAAGAGACCCAGTACTTC
>TRBD2|TRBV20-1|many|TRBJ2-1
CSANDPGLAGVNEQFF
TGCAGTGCTAACGATCCGGGACTAGCGGGAGTGAATGAGCAGTTCTTC
>TRBD1|TRBV14|few|TRBJ2-7
CASRRTGPYEQYF
TGTGCCAGCAGGCGGACAGGGCCCTACGAGCAGTACTTC
>.|TRBV6-5|few|TRBJ2-7
CASSQSKYVTYEQYF
TGTGCCAGCAGTCAATCCAAATACGTTACCTACGAGCAGTACTTC
>.|TRBV9|.|TRBJ1-1
CASSENAGLGNTEAFF
TGTGCCAGCAGCGAAAATGCAGGGTTGGGGAACACTGAAGCTTTCTTT
>TRBD1|TRBV29-1|.|TRBJ2-3
CSVAPGTESTDTQYF
TGCAGCGTTGCCCCCGGGACAGAGAGCACAGATACGCAGTATTTT
>.|TRBV29-1|many|TRBJ2-2
CSVHRDTGELFF
TGCAGCGTTCACAGGGACACCGGGGAGCTGTTTTTT
>.|TRBV20-1|.|TRBJ1-1
CSAGAGPYTEAFF
TGCAGTGCTGGAGCGGGGCCGTACACTGAAGCTTTCTTT
>.|TRBV9|.|TRBJ2-1
CASSVEAAPYEQFF
TGTGCCAGCAGCGTAGAGGCCGCCCCCTATGAGCAGTTCTTC
>.|TRBV6-2/TRBV6-3|many|TRBJ1-1
CASSNTGGAYTEAFF
TGTGCCAGCAGTAACACAGGAGGGGCGTACACTGAAGCTTTCTTT
>.|TRBV2|.|TRBJ1-5
CANSDVGAQPQHF
TGTGCCAACAGTGACGTCGGGGCTCAGCCCCAGCATTTT
>TRBD1|TRBV19|few|TRBJ2-7
CASSPAPGTEYEQYF
TGTGCCAGTAGTCCAGCACCCGGGACAGAGTACGAGCAGTACTTC
>TRBD2|TRBV24-1|.|TRBJ2-1
CATSPSGTVNEQFF
TGTGCCACGAGCCCTAGCGGGACCGTTAATGAGCAGTTCTTC
>.|TRBV3-1|few|TRBJ2-1
CASSQEEGTYNEQFF
TGTGCCAGCAGTCAAGAGGAGGGGACCTACAATGAGCAGTTCTTC
>.|TRBV6-1|few|TRBJ2-3
CASDEPEAGAIDTQYF
TGTGCCAGCGACGAACCGGAGGCAGGGGCTATAGATACGCAGTATTTT
>.|TRBV5-6|many|TRBJ2-7
CASSATRDWRGEQYF
TGTGCCAGCAGCGCGACCCGAGACTGGAGGGGCGAGCAGTACTTC
>TRBD2|TRBV11-2|.|TRBJ2-1
CASSVGTSGRGNEQFF
TGTGCCAGCAGCGTCGGGACTAGCGGGAGGGGCAATGAGCAGTTCTTC
>TRBD2|TRBV11-2|.|TRBJ2-3
CASSSLGTSGGRTDTQYF
TGTGCCAGCAGCTCACTCGGGACTAGCGGGGGCCGCACAGATACGCAGTATTTT
>TRBD2|TRBV5-3|few|TRBJ2-1
CASSGAVGVAGVSYNEQFF
TGTGCCAGCAGCGGGGCGGTTGGAGTAGCGGGGGTCTCCTACAATGAGCAGTTCTTC
>.|TRBV14|many|TRBJ2-4
CASSQTTSSIQYF
TGTGCCAGCAGCCAAACGACTAGTTCCATTCAGTACTTC
>.|TRBV5-4|.|TRBJ2-7
CASSFGPNEQYF
TGTGCCAGCAGCTTTGGACCCAACGAGCAGTACTTC
>TRBD1|TRBV10-3|few|TRBJ1-1
CAISAGQTTEAFF
TGTGCCATCAGTGCGGGACAGACCACTGAAGCTTTCTTT
>TRBD1|TRBV4-1|many|TRBJ1-4
CASSQDRQGLWKLFF
TGCGCCAGCAGCCAAGATCGACAGGGTTTGTGGAAACTGTTTTTT
>TRBD1|TRBV6-2/TRBV6-3|many|TRBJ1-5
CASSWGQDQPQHF
TGTGCCAGCAGCTGGGGACAGGATCAGCCCCAGCATTTT
>TRBD2|TRBV7-6|.|TRBJ2-7
CASSRGPLAGGTYEQYF
TGTGCCAGCAGCCGCGGCCCCCTAGCGGGGGGGACCTACGAGCAGTACTTC
>.|TRBV27|many|TRBJ2-6
CASTPGVAGANVLTF
TGTGCCAGCACCCCCGGAGTTGCTGGGGCCAACGTCCTGACTTTC
>.|TRBV10-3|.|TRBJ1-1
CAISDPGVNTEAFF
TGTGCCATCAGTGATCCAGGGGTGAACACTGAAGCTTTCTTT
>.|TRBV6-2/TRBV6-3|.|TRBJ1-2
CARSPGGRIYGYTF
TGTGCCCGCAGCCCGGGGGGGCGAATCTATGGCTACACCTTC
>.|TRBV6-2/TRBV6-3|.|TRBJ2-7
CASSLLAARIYEQYF
TGTGCCAGCAGCCTTTTAGCGGCCCGGATCTACGAGCAGTACTTC
>.|TRBV7-9|many|TRBJ2-7
CASSLGQARYEQYF
TGTGCCAGCAGCTTAGGACAGGCCCGATACGAGCAGTACTTC
>.|TRBV5-4|few|TRBJ1-6
CASSTPGSRDSPLHF
TGTGCCAGCAGCACACCAGGGAGTCGTGATTCACCCCTCCACTTT
>.|TRBV11-2|few|TRBJ2-3
CASSPVGSGAFTDTQYF
TGTGCCAGCAGCCCCGTGGGGTCAGGGGCCTTCACAGATACGCAGTATTTT
>TRBD1|TRBV27|few|TRBJ1-1
CASSLWSTARGGAFF
TGTGCCAGCAGTTTATGGTCGACAGCCAGGGGGGGGGCTTTCTTT
>.|TRBV27|.|TRBJ1-1
CASSFLEGRTEAFF
TGTGCCAGCAGTTTTTTGGAGGGTAGAACTGAAGCTTTCTTT
>.|TRBV5-1|many|TRBJ1-1
CASSLEDGWNTEAFF
TGCGCCAGCAGCCTAGAAGATGGATGGAACACTGAAGCTTTCTTT
>.|TRBV7-7|.|TRBJ2-3
CASSDRSSDTQYF
TGTGCTAGCAGTGACCGTAGCTCAGATACGCAGTATTTT
>.|TRBV20-1|few|TRBJ2-7
CSARGGVAGKVYEQYF
TGCAGTGCTAGAGGGGGTGTGGCGGGAAAGGTGTACGAGCAGTACTTC